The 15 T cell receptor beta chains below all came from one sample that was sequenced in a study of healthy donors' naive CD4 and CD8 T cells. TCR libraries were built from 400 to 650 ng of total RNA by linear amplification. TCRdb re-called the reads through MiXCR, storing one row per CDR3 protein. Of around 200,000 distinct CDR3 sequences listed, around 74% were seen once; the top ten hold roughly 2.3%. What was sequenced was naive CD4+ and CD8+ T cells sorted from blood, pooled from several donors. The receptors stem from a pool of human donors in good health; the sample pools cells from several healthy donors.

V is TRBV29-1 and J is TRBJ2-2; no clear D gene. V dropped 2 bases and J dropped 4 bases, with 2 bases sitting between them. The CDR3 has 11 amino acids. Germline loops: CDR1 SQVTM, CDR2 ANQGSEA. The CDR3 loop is CSVETTGELFF. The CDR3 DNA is TGCAGCGTTGAAACCACCGGGGAGCTGTTTTTT.

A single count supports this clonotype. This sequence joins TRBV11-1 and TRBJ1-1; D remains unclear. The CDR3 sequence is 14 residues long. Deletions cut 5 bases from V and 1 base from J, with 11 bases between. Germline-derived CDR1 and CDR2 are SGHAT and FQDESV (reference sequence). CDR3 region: CASSLVVRNTEAFF. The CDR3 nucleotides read TGTGCCAGCAGCCTAGTTGTGAGGAACACTGAAGCTTTCTTT.

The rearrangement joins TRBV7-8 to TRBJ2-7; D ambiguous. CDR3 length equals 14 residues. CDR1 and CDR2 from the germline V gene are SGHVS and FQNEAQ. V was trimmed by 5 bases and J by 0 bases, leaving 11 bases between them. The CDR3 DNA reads TGTGCCAGCAGCCAGAGGCAGATCTCCTACGAGCAGTACTTC. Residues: CASSQRQISYEQYF.

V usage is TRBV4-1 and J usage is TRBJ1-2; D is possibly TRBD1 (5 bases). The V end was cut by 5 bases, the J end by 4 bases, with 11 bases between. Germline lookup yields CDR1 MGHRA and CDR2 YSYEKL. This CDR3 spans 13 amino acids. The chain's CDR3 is CASSSWDRYGYTF. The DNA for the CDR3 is TGCGCCAGCAGCTCTTGGGACCGCTATGGCTACACCTTC.

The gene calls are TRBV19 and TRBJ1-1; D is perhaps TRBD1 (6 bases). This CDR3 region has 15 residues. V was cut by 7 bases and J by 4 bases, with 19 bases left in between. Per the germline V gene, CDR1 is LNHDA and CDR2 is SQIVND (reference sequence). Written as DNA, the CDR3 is TGTGCCAGTACCACTTCGGGCAGGGGAGGCACTGAAGCTTTCTTT. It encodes CASTTSGRGGTEAFF.

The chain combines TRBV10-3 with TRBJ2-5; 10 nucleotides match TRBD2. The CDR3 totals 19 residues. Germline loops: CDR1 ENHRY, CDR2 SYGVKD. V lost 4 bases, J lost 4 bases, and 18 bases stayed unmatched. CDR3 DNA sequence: TGTGCCATCAGTGCCACCCTAGCGGGGGAGGGCCGGAGGGGAGAGACCCAGTACTTC. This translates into CAISATLAGEGRRGETQYF.

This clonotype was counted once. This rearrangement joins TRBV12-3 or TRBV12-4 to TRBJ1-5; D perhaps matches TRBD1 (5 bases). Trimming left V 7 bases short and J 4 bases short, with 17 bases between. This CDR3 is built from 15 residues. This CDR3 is CASNLAPGLNQPQHF. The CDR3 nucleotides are TGTGCCAGCAACCTCGCTCCGGGGCTTAATCAGCCCCAGCATTTT.

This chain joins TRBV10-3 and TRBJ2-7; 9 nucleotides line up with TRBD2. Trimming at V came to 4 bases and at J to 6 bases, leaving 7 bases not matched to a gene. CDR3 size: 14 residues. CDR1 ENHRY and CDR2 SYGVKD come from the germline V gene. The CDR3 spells CAISATAGGGEQYF. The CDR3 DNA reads TGTGCCATCAGTGCAACAGCGGGAGGTGGCGAGCAGTACTTC.

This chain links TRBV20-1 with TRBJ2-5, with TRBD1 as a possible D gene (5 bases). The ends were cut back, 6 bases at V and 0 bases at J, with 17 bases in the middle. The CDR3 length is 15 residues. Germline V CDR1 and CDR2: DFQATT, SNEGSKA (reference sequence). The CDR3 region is CSAESVDRDQETQYF. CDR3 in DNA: TGCAGTGCCGAGAGCGTTGACAGAGACCAAGAGACCCAGTACTTC.

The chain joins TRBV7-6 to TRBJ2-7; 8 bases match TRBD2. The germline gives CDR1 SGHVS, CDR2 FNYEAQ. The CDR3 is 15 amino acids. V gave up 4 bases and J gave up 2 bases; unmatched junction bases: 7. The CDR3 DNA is TGTGCCAGCAGCTCGCCAAGCGGGGGAGCCTACGAGCAGTACTTC. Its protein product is CASSSPSGGAYEQYF.

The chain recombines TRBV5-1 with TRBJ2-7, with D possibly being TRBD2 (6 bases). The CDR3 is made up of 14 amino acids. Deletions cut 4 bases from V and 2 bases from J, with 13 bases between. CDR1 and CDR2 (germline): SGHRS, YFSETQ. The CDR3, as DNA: TGCGCCAGCAGCCCCAGCGGGTTTGCCTACGAGCAGTACTTC. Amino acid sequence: CASSPSGFAYEQYF.

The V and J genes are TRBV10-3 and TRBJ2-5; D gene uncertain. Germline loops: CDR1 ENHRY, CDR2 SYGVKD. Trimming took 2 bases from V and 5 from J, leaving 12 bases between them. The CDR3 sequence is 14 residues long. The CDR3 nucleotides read TGTGCCATCAGTGAGGGGATACGGCGGGAGACCCAGTACTTC. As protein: CAISEGIRRETQYF.

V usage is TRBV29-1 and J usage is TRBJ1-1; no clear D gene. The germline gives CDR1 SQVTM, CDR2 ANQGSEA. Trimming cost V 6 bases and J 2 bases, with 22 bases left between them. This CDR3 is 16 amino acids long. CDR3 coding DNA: TGCAGCGTAGACCGTGGGGAGGCGGTTGGAAACACTGAAGCTTTCTTT. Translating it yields CSVDRGEAVGNTEAFF.

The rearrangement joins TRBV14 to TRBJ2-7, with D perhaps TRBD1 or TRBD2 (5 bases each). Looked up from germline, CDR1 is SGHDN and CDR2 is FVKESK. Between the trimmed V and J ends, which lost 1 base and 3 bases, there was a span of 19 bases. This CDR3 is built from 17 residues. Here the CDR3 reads CASSQAPGGTGNYEQYF. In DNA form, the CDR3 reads TGTGCCAGCAGCCAAGCCCCAGGTGGGACGGGGAACTACGAGCAGTACTTC. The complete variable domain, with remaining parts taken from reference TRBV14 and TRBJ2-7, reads EAGVTQFPSHSVIEKGQTVTLRCDPISGHDNLYWYRRVMGKEIKFLLHFVKESKQDESGMPNNRFLAERTGGTYSTLKVQPAELEDSGVYFCASSQAPGGTGNYEQYFGPGTRLTVT.

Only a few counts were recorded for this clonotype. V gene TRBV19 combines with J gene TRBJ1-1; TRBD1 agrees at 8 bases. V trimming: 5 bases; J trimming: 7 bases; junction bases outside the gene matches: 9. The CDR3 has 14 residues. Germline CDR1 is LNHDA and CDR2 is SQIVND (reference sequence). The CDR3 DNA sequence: TGTGCCAGTAGTCCAACTTTGGACAGGGTTGAAGCTTTCTTT. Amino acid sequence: CASSPTLDRVEAFF. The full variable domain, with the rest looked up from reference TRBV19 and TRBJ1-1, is DGGITQSPKYLFRKEGQNVTLSCEQNLNHDAMYWYRQDPGQGLRLIYYSQIVNDFQKGDIAEGYSVSREKKESFPLTVTSAQKNPTAFYLCASSPTLDRVEAFFGQGTRLTVV.